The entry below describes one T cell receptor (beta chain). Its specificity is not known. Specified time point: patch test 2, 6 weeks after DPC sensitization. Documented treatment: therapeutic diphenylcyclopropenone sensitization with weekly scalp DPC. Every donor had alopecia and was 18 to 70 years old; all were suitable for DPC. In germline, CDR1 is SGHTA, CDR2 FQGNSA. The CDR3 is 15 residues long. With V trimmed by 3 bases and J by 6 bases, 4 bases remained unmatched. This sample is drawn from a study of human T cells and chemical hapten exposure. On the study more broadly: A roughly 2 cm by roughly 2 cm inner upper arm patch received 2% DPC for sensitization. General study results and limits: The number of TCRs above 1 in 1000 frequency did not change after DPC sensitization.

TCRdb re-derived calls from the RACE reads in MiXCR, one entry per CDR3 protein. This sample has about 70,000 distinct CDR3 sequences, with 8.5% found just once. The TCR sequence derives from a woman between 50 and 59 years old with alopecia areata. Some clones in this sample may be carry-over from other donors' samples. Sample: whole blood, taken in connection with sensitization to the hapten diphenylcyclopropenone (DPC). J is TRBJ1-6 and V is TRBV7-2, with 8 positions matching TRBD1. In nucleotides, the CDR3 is TGTGCCAGCAGCTTCCGACAGGGGTCTAATTCACCCCTCCACTTT. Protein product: CASSFRQGSNSPLHF.